This T cell receptor beta chain was identified in a study of cytomegalovirus exposure and HLA in healthy donors. On this clone itself: Its specificity is unknown.

Study results and limitations: Cytomegalovirus-associated status was assigned to 150 to 200 TCR beta chains.

The CDR3 has 12 residues. The germline V gene encodes CDR1 LGHNT and CDR2 FRNRAP. V shed 5 bases and J 5 bases; nucleotides not matched to a gene: 3. Method: immunoSEQ multiplex PCR; TCRdb's copy keeps in-frame clones and lacks some. The sample consists of about 73,000 clones, 90% to 95% of them appearing once. This TCR came from a man younger than 35 in good health and CMV-seronegative. The specimen was PBMCs. The rearrangement joins TRBV12-5 to TRBJ2-7; 7 bases match TRBD1. The CDR3 here is CASGHGTDEQYF. In nucleotides, the CDR3 is TGTGCTAGTGGTCACGGGACAGACGAGCAGTACTTC.